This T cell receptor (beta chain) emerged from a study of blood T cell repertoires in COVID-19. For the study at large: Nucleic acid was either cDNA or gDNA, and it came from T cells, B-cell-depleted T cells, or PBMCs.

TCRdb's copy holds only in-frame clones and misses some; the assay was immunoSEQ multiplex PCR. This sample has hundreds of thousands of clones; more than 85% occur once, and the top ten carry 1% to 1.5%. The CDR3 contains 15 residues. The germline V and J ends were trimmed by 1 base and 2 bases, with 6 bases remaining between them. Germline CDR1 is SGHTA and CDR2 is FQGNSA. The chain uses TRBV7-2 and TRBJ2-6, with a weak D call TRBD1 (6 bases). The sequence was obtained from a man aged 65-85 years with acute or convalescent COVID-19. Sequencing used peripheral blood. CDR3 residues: CASSLGGPGANVLTF. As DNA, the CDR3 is TGTGCCAGCAGCTTAGGGGGGCCTGGGGCCAACGTCCTGACTTTC.